The sequence of this TCR beta chain was determined in a study of shared clonotypes between healthy human individuals. Regarding the study as a whole: Naive subsets usually exceeded memory subsets in estimated richness. Rarefaction analysis demonstrated incomplete sorted-subset sequencing notwithstanding large depth. Clonotype sharing among donors was expected to depend on sequencing depth.

CDR1 and CDR2 (germline): MRHNA, SNTAGT. The V gene lost 5 bases and the J gene lost 0 bases, with 17 bases spanning the gap. There are 16 residues in the CDR3. Regarding this clone: Its antigen is undetermined.

Genomic DNA of each subset was evenly split across several immunoSEQ plates. Produced via immunoSEQ multiplex PCR; TCRdb's table is partial and in-frame only. This sample has 2,500,000 or so clones; 90% to 95% occur once, and the top ten carry 0.14%. Sequenced: naive CD4+ T cells sorted from blood. Documented subset: CD45RA+ positively selected. V gene TRBV6-4 combines with J gene TRBJ2-7; perhaps D is TRBD1 or TRBD2 (5 bases each). This clonotype was sampled from a man aged 18 to 29 in good health. CDR3 nucleotides: TGTGCCAGCAGTCGCTCGAAAAAGGGGAGCTCCTACGAGCAGTACTTC. Its protein is CASSRSKKGSSYEQYF.